This entry describes one TCR beta chain. Its specificity is not known. From germline, CDR1 is MGHRA and CDR2 YSYEKL. V lost 1 base, J lost 3 bases, and 7 bases lay in between. The CDR3 is made up of 13 amino acids. The entry originates in a study of T cell repertoires in cytomegalovirus infection. TCRdb fed the reads into MiXCR, producing one record per CDR3 protein. The top ten clones hold under 20% of a sample with about 500,000 distinct CDR3 sequences, 30% to 40% of them seen once. V and J are TRBV4-1 and TRBJ2-7, with D maybe TRBD2 (6 bases). The sample in question was cultured PBMCs, obtained from culture after CMV antigen stimulation. The origin of this receptor is a human donor in good health (CMV status not recorded). Some clones in this sample may be carry-over from other donors' samples. CDR3 loop: CASSQGGGYEQYF. The CDR3 DNA follows: TGCGCCAGCAGCCAAGGGGGAGGCTACGAGCAGTACTTC.